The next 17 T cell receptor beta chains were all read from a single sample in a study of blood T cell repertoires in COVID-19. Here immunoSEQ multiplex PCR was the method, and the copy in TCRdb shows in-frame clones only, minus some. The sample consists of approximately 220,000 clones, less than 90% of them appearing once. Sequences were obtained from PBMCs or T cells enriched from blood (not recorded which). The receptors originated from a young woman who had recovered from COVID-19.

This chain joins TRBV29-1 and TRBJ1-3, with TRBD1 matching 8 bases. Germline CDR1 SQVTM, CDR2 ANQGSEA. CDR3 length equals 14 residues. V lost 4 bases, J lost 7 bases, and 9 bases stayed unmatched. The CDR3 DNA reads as TGCAGCGTTGCCCCGCCGGGACAGGACAACACCATATATTTT. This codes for CSVAPPGQDNTIYF.

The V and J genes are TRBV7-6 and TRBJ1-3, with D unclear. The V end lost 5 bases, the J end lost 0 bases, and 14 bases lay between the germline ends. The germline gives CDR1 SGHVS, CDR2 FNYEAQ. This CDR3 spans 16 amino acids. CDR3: CASSPTFPFSGNTIYF. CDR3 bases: TGTGCCAGCAGCCCGACATTCCCCTTCTCTGGAAACACCATATATTTT.

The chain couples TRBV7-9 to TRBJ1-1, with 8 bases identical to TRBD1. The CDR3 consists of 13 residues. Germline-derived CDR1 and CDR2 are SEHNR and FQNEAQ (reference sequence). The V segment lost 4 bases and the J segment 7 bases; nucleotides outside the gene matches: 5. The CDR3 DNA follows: TGTGCCAGCAGCTCCTGGGACAGGCTTGAAGCTTTCTTT. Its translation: CASSSWDRLEAFF.

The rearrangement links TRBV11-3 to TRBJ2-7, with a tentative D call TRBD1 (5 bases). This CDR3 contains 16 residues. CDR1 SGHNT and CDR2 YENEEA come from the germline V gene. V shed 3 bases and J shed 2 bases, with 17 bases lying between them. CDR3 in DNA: TGTGCCAGCAGCTTGAAGGTCTGGACACAACCCTACGAGCAGTACTTC. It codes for CASSLKVWTQPYEQYF.

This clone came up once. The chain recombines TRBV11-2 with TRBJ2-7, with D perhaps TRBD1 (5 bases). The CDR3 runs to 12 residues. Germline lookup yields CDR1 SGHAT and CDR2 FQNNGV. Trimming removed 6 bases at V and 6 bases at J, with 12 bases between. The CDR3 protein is CASSLPGSEQYF. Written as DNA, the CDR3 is TGTGCCAGCAGTCTACCAGGGTCCGAGCAGTACTTC. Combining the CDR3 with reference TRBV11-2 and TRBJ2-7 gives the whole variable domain EAGVAQSPRYKIIEKRQSVAFWCNPISGHATLYWYQQILGQGPKLLIQFQNNGVVDDSQLPKDRFSAERLKGVDSTLKIQPAKLEDSAVYLCASSLPGSEQYFGPGTRLTVT.

Written as DNA, the CDR3 is TGTGCTAGTGGTTTGGTACTCGGGCAGGGGGCCTCACCCCTCCACTTT. As protein: CASGLVLGQGASPLHF. The rearrangement uses TRBV12-5 and TRBJ1-6, with 8 bases that match TRBD1. V trimming: 0 bases; J trimming: 10 bases; junction bases outside the gene matches: 8. Germline V CDR1 and CDR2: LGHNT, FRNRAP. CDR3 size: 16 residues.

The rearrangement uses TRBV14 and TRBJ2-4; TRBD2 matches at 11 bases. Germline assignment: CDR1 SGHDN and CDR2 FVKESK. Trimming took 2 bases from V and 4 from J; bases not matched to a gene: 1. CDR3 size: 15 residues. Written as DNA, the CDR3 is TGTGCCAGCAGCCAAAGGACTAGCGGGAAAAACATTCAGTACTTC. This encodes CASSQRTSGKNIQYF.

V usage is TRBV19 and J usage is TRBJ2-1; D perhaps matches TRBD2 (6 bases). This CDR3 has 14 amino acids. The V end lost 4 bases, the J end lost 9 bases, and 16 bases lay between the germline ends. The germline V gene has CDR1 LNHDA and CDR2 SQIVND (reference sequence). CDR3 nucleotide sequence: TGTGCCAGTAGTACCCAGGTCAGGGAGGCTGAGCAGTTCTTC. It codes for CASSTQVREAEQFF.

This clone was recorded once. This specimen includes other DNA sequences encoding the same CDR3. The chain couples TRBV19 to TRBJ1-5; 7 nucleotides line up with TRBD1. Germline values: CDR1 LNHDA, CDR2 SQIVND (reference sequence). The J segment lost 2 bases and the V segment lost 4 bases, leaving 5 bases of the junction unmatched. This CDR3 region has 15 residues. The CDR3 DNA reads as TGTGCCAGTAGTAGAGACAGGGAGGGCAATCAGCCCCAGCATTTT. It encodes CASSRDREGNQPQHF. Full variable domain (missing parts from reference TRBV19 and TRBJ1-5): DGGITQSPKYLFRKEGQNVTLSCEQNLNHDAMYWYRQDPGQGLRLIYYSQIVNDFQKGDIAEGYSVSREKKESFPLTVTSAQKNPTAFYLCASSRDREGNQPQHFGDGTRLSIL.

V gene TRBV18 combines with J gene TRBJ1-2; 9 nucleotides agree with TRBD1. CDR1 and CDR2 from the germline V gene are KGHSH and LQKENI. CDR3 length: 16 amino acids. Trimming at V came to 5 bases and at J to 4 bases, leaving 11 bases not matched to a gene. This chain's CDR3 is CASSDPGTGRSYGYTF. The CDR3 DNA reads TGTGCCAGCTCAGACCCGGGGACAGGGCGGAGCTATGGCTACACCTTC. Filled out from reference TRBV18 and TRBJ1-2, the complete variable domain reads NAGVMQNPRHLVRRRGQEARLRCSPMKGHSHVYWYRQLPEEGLKFMVYLQKENIIDESGMPKERFSAEFPKEGPSILRIQQVVRGDSAAYFCASSDPGTGRSYGYTFGSGTRLTVV.

The CDR3 bases are TGCGCCAGCAGCCAAGAGTACAGGGACCGTAATTCACCCCTCCACTTT. Protein: CASSQEYRDRNSPLHF. This chain uses TRBV4-1 with TRBJ1-6, with D tentatively TRBD1 (6 bases). The germline V and J ends were trimmed by 0 bases and 6 bases, with 12 bases remaining between them. The CDR3 is 16 amino acids. Germline CDR1 is MGHRA and CDR2 is YSYEKL.

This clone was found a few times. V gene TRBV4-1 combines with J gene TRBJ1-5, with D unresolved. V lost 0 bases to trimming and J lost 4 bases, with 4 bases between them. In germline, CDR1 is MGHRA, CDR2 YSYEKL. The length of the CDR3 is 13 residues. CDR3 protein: CASSQDMNQPQHF. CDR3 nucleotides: TGCGCCAGCAGCCAAGATATGAATCAGCCCCAGCATTTT.

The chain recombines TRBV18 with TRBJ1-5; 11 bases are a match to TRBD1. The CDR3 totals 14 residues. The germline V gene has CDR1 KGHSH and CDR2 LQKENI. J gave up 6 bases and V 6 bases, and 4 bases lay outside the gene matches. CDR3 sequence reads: CASSPGQGGQPQHF. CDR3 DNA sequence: TGTGCCAGCTCCCCGGGACAGGGGGGTCAGCCCCAGCATTTT.

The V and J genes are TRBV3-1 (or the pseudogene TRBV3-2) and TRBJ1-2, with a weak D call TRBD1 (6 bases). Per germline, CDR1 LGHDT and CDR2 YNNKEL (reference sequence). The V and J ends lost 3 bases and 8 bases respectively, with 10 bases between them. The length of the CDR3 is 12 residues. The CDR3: CASSHTGQGYTF. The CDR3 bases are TGTGCCAGCAGCCATACAGGGCAAGGCTACACCTTC.

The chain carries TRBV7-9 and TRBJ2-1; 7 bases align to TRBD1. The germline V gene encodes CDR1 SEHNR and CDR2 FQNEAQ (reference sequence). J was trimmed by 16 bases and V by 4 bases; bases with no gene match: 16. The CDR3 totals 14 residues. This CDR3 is CASSSQGLALQGFF. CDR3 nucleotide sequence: TGTGCCAGCAGCTCACAGGGGTTGGCTCTCCAAGGATTCTTC.

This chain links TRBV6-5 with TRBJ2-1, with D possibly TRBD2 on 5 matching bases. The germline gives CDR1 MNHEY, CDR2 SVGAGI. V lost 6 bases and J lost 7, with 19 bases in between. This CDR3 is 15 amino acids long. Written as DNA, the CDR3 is TGTGCCAGCAGCCCGGGCACCGGGGAATTAAATGAGCAGTTCTTC. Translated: CASSPGTGELNEQFF.

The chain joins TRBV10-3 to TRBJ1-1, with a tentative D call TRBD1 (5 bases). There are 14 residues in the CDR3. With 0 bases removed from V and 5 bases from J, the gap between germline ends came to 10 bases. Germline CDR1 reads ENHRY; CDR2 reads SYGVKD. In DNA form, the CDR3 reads TGTGCCATCAGTGAGTCGTCCGGGGGGACTGAAGCTTTCTTT. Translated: CAISESSGGTEAFF.